The 24 T cell receptor beta chains listed next were all sequenced from one sample in a study of T cell responses to AZD1222 COVID-19 vaccine (dated by TCRdb to the early 2020s). The sample's time point label, in plain terms: about 28 days (+/-7) after the second vaccine dose. Libraries came from the immunoSEQ multiplex PCR assay. In its TCRdb copy, this immuneACCESS table keeps in-frame sequences only and misses some clones. Where compared with another copy, unresolved V genes explain less than half of these, and the others have no known cause. The sample table holds about 120,000 clones, of which about 92% were seen once. The biggest ten clones account for about 8% of the sample. This specimen consisted of peripheral blood, obtained 28 days after the second AZD1222 dose. The receptors stem from an adult who received the AZD1222 COVID-19 vaccine.

This clone came up once. The rearrangement links TRBV18 to TRBJ1-2; the match to TRBD1 covers 7 bases. The CDR3 spans 14 residues. Germline CDR1 reads KGHSH; CDR2 reads LQKENI. J was trimmed by 7 bases and V by 3 bases; bases with no gene match: 8. CDR3 in amino acids: CASSPPGTVSGYTF. The CDR3 DNA sequence: TGTGCCAGCTCACCGCCGGGGACAGTGTCTGGCTACACCTTC.

The CDR3 bases are TGTGCCAGCAGCTCTACGGGACTACCTCCCCAGTACTTC. Translating gives CASSSTGLPPQYF. This chain connects TRBV7-8 to TRBJ2-5; 7 positions match TRBD2. After removal of 4 bases from V and 9 bases from J, the junction contained 8 bases not matched to a gene. This CDR3 contains 13 residues. Per the germline V gene, CDR1 is SGHVS and CDR2 is FQNEAQ.

The chain has TRBV28 and TRBJ1-4; D is possibly TRBD1 (5 bases). V lost 7 bases, J lost 5 bases, and 14 bases lay in between. CDR3 length: 14 amino acids. Germline assignment: CDR1 MDHEN and CDR2 SYDVKM. CDR3 DNA: TGTGCCAGCACCTCCGGGACGGCGAATGAAAAACTGTTTTTT. This codes for CASTSGTANEKLFF.

This rearrangement joins TRBV14 to TRBJ2-3; 11 nucleotides match TRBD2. V gave up 3 bases and J gave up 4 bases; unmatched junction bases: 9. Per the germline V gene, CDR1 is SGHDN and CDR2 is FVKESK. This CDR3 region has 17 residues. CDR3 nucleotides: TGTGCCAGCAGCCAGGAAAATAGCGGGAGGGGGCCAGATACGCAGTATTTT. This sequence encodes CASSQENSGRGPDTQYF.

The chain carries TRBV6-6 and TRBJ1-5; D is uncertain. Trimming removed 5 bases at V and 2 bases at J, with 19 bases between. The CDR3 extends over 17 amino acids. CDR1 and CDR2 from the germline V gene are MNHNY and SVGAGI (reference sequence). CDR3 sequence: CASSLTGTGGGNQPQHF. As DNA, the CDR3 is TGTGCCAGCAGTCTTACGGGCACCGGAGGTGGCAATCAGCCCCAGCATTTT.

The chain combines TRBV5-4 with TRBJ2-1; 8 bases line up with TRBD2. The V gene's germline CDR1 is SGHNT and CDR2 YYREEE (reference sequence). V shed 2 bases, J shed 6 bases, and the junction held 7 bases outside the gene matches. The CDR3 covers 15 residues. This chain's CDR3 is CASSFGTRKGNEQFF. The DNA of the CDR3 is TGTGCCAGCAGCTTCGGGACTAGAAAAGGCAATGAGCAGTTCTTC.

This chain joins TRBV7-9 and TRBJ1-2; D gene unclear. CDR3 length: 14 amino acids. Per germline, CDR1 SEHNR and CDR2 FQNEAQ (reference sequence). The ends were cut back, 5 bases at V and 9 bases at J, with 19 bases in the middle. CDR3 in amino acids: CASSPPVVPASYTF. CDR3 nucleotides: TGTGCCAGCAGCCCACCAGTGGTCCCTGCGAGCTACACCTTC.

The chain recombines TRBV18 with TRBJ1-2; 8 bases align to TRBD1. Germline V gene sequence: CDR1 KGHSH, CDR2 LQKENI. The CDR3 contains 15 residues. V gave up 3 bases and J gave up 1 base; unmatched junction bases: 4. The CDR3 sequence: CASSPIDRGNYGYTF. The CDR3, as DNA: TGTGCCAGCTCACCTATCGACAGGGGTAACTATGGCTACACCTTC.

The chain links TRBV27 to TRBJ1-2, with TRBD1 matching 9 bases. Germline CDR1 and CDR2: MNHEY and SMNVEV (reference sequence). V dropped 6 bases and J dropped 2; count of bases not matched to a gene: 7. The CDR3 consists of 15 residues. The CDR3 loop is CASSQNDRGNYGYTF. CDR3 nucleotides: TGTGCCAGCAGCCAAAACGACAGGGGGAACTATGGCTACACCTTC.

The V gene is TRBV27, the J gene TRBJ1-5; possible D gene TRBD1, 6 bases. Trimming cost V 6 bases and J 1 base, with 13 bases left between them. Per germline, CDR1 MNHEY and CDR2 SMNVEV (reference sequence). The CDR3 totals 15 residues. The CDR3: CASSFARGSNQPQHF. CDR3 nucleotide sequence: TGTGCCAGCAGCTTCGCAAGGGGGAGCAATCAGCCCCAGCATTTT.

Concerning this clone itself: One end of the junction fails to match germline, which may point to a read error. The CDR3 reads CASSLASIGETQYF. CDR3 sequence (DNA): TGTGCTAGCAGCTTAGCTTCGATAGGGGAGACCCAGTACTTC. This chain connects TRBV7-7 to TRBJ2-5; D gene ambiguous. This CDR3 comprises 14 residues. Germline V gene lookup returns CDR1 SSHAT and CDR2 FNYEAQ (reference sequence).

This chain links TRBV2 with TRBJ1-2; 10 positions match TRBD1. The V gene end was trimmed by 5 bases and the J gene end by 4 bases; junction bases not matched to a gene: 7. The CDR3 length is 15 residues. Germline V CDR1 and CDR2: SNHLY, FYNNEI. The CDR3 loop is CASSPGQGVVYGYTF. Written as DNA, the CDR3 is TGTGCCAGCAGTCCTGGACAGGGGGTCGTCTATGGCTACACCTTC.

The V call is TRBV25-1, the J call TRBJ1-1, with TRBD1 matching over 10 bases. The germline V gene encodes CDR1 MGHDK and CDR2 SYGVNS. CDR3 length equals 16 residues. V was pared by 0 bases and J by 3 bases, with 4 bases of the junction left unmatched. The CDR3 loop is CASSEYLGQGDTEAFF. As DNA, the CDR3 is TGTGCCAGCAGTGAATATTTAGGACAGGGGGACACTGAAGCTTTCTTT.

The chain combines TRBV12-3 or TRBV12-4 with TRBJ2-1; 7 bases map to TRBD1. CDR3 size: 12 residues. With V trimmed by 7 bases and J by 9 bases, 6 bases remained unmatched. CDR3 loop: CASTAQGREQFF. CDR3 coding DNA: TGTGCCAGCACCGCACAGGGGCGTGAGCAGTTCTTC.

V usage is TRBV6-5 and J usage is TRBJ1-5; unclear D gene. The CDR3 has 13 residues. Germline lookup yields CDR1 MNHEY and CDR2 SVGAGI. V shed 6 bases and J shed 3 bases, with 9 bases lying between them. CDR3 nucleotides: TGTGCCAGCAGGGTAGAAGTCAATCAGCCCCAGCATTTT. This gives the protein CASRVEVNQPQHF.

This clone was found once. The chain recombines TRBV5-1 with TRBJ2-1; D may match TRBD1 or TRBD2 (5 bases each). The CDR3 is made up of 16 amino acids. CDR1 is SGHRS and CDR2 is YFSETQ in the germline V gene. Trimming pared 1 base from V and 4 bases from J, leaving 15 bases between. The CDR3 bases are TGCGCCAGCAGCTTGTTTCTGGGGGTTATTTACAATGAGCAGTTCTTC. Protein sequence: CASSLFLGVIYNEQFF.

The rearrangement joins TRBV5-1 to TRBJ2-1; D unresolved. V lost 0 bases to trimming and J lost 10 bases, with 8 bases between them. This CDR3 has 12 residues. The V gene's germline CDR1 is SGHRS and CDR2 YFSETQ. The CDR3 DNA reads TGCGCCAGCAGCTTGGTTGTTACGGAGCAGTTCTTC. This codes for CASSLVVTEQFF.

J is TRBJ2-5 and V is TRBV9, with 8 bases matching TRBD2. Germline-derived CDR1 and CDR2 are SGDLS and YYNGEE. The CDR3 sequence is 17 residues long. Trimming at V came to 0 bases and at J to 5 bases, leaving 12 bases not matched to a gene. The CDR3 is CASSVEGAVAGTETQYF. The CDR3 bases are TGTGCCAGCAGCGTAGAAGGGGCTGTAGCGGGAACGGAGACCCAGTACTTC.

This chain joins TRBV5-1 and TRBJ1-3; possibly TRBD1 for D (6 bases). This CDR3 region has 16 residues. V was pared by 4 bases and J by 0 bases, with 14 bases between. The germline gives CDR1 SGHRS, CDR2 YFSETQ. CDR3 region: CASSQTDSLSGNTIYF. The CDR3, as DNA: TGCGCCAGCAGCCAGACGGACAGCCTCTCTGGAAACACCATATATTTT.

The chain uses TRBV18 and TRBJ2-7; a possible D gene is TRBD2 (5 bases). CDR1 and CDR2 (germline): KGHSH, LQKENI. The CDR3 is 15 residues long. The V end lost 2 bases, the J end lost 6 bases, and 17 bases lay between the germline ends. CDR3 in DNA: TGTGCCAGCTCACCAACGGGATCGAAGTTCGGCGAGCAGTACTTC. The encoded protein is CASSPTGSKFGEQYF.

The chain combines TRBV29-1 with TRBJ2-7, with D perhaps TRBD2 (6 bases). V was clipped by 3 bases and J by 10 bases, with 19 bases between them. CDR3 length: 13 residues. In germline, CDR1 is SQVTM, CDR2 ANQGSEA. The CDR3: CSVDGGSLFRQYF. The CDR3 DNA sequence: TGCAGCGTTGACGGAGGGAGTTTATTTCGACAGTACTTC.

The V gene is TRBV7-2, the J gene TRBJ2-3; D unresolved. The germline V gene has CDR1 SGHTA and CDR2 FQGNSA. This CDR3 spans 14 amino acids. V gave up 1 base and J gave up 6 bases, with 11 bases separating them. The CDR3 loop reads CASSLEWTLDTQYF. CDR3 coding DNA: TGTGCCAGCAGCTTAGAGTGGACCCTGGATACGCAGTATTTT.

The CDR3 loop reads CASSRDRPNTGELFF. DNA of the CDR3: TGTGCCAGCAGCCGGGACAGGCCGAACACCGGGGAGCTGTTTTTT. J is TRBJ2-2 and V is TRBV5-6, with 8 bases matching TRBD1. After removal of 4 bases from V and 0 bases from J, the junction contained 2 bases not matched to a gene. There are 15 residues in the CDR3. CDR1 SGHDT and CDR2 YYEEEE come from the germline V gene.

In regard to this clone: Germline and junction disagree at one end, which may indicate a read error. Other DNA variants within this sample encode the same CDR3. V and J are TRBV28 and TRBJ1-3, with 7 bases fitting TRBD1. The germline CDR1 and CDR2 sequences are MDHEN and SYDVKM. This CDR3 contains 13 residues. The CDR3 loop reads CASSPGQGNTIYF. The CDR3 nucleotides read TGTGCTAGCAGTCCGGGACAGGGAAACACCATATATTTT.